Shown below are 23 T cell receptor beta chains from a single sample sequenced in a study of T cell responses to AZD1222 COVID-19 vaccine. Clones were sequenced by immunoSEQ multiplex PCR, and TCRdb holds only the in-frame ones, with some missing. The table has 100,000 to 150,000 clones, over 75% seen once. The sample was peripheral blood, taken on day 0 of AZD1222 vaccination. These receptors all stem from an adult in good health.

Worth noting for this clone: Mismatch with germline at one junction end may stem from a read error. J is TRBJ2-5 and V is TRBV20-1, with 7 bases lining up with TRBD2. The CDR3 runs 11 residues. Germline CDR1 is DFQATT and CDR2 is SNEGSKA (reference sequence). DNA for the CDR3: TGCAGTGCTAGAGATTTAACTAGCGTAGACTTC. This encodes CSARDLTSVDF.

The chain employs TRBV28 and TRBJ1-1, with 7 positions matching TRBD1. Germline CDR1 MDHEN, CDR2 SYDVKM. This CDR3 contains 13 residues. With V trimmed by 4 bases and J by 5 bases, 4 bases remained unmatched. The CDR3, as DNA: TGTGCCAGCAGTTACTCAGGGGGAACTGAAGCTTTCTTT. It yields the protein CASSYSGGTEAFF.

The rearrangement links TRBV11-3 to TRBJ2-5, with D possibly matching TRBD1 (5 bases). Per the germline V gene, CDR1 is SGHNT and CDR2 is YENEEA. The V end was cut by 3 bases, the J end by 5 bases, with 13 bases between. This CDR3 comprises 14 residues. CDR3: CASSFLRAEETQYF. The CDR3 DNA sequence: TGTGCCAGCAGCTTCCTCAGGGCCGAGGAGACCCAGTACTTC.

This clone occurred once. The chain combines TRBV11-3 with TRBJ1-4; maybe TRBD1 (6 bases). This CDR3 region has 15 residues. Germline V gene sequence: CDR1 SGHNT, CDR2 YENEEA. Trimming pared 4 bases from V and 5 bases from J, leaving 14 bases between. CDR3 sequence (DNA): TGTGCCAGCAGCTCACTACAGGGAAGAAATGAAAAACTGTTTTTT. Translated, it gives CASSSLQGRNEKLFF.

This sequence joins TRBV11-1 and TRBJ2-5; 10 bases are shared with TRBD2. CDR1 is SGHAT and CDR2 is FQDESV in the germline V gene (reference sequence). Trimming removed 4 bases from V and 2 bases from J; junction bases left unmatched: 4. There are 15 residues in the CDR3. CDR3 sequence: CASSSGLARQETQYF. The CDR3, as DNA: TGTGCCAGCAGCTCGGGACTAGCGCGGCAAGAGACCCAGTACTTC.

V gene TRBV6-6 combines with J gene TRBJ1-5; maybe TRBD1 (5 bases). Germline assignment: CDR1 MNHNY and CDR2 SVGAGI (reference sequence). V was shortened by 2 bases and J by 4 bases, with 15 bases between the two germline ends. The CDR3 runs to 16 residues. The CDR3 nucleotides are TGTGCCAGCAGTTACGGGGCTTCTCGGGATAATCAGCCCCAGCATTTT. Translated: CASSYGASRDNQPQHF.

CDR3: CASSLMDSAWEQYF. The CDR3 DNA is TGTGCCAGCAGCTTAATGGACAGCGCATGGGAGCAGTACTTC. The chain combines TRBV11-2 with TRBJ2-7; D possibly corresponds to TRBD1 (6 bases). Germline V gene data show CDR1 as SGHAT and CDR2 as FQNNGV. V was pared by 2 bases and J by 7 bases, with 15 bases between. The length of the CDR3 is 14 residues.

J is TRBJ2-1 and V is TRBV24-1; 10 bases line up with TRBD2. The CDR3 has 19 residues. The J segment lost 1 base and the V segment lost 2 bases, leaving 10 bases of the junction unmatched. Looked up from germline, CDR1 is KGHDR and CDR2 is SFDVKD. Written as DNA, the CDR3 is TGTGCCACCAGTGATTCCTCTACCGGACTAGCGGCATCCTACAATGAGCAGTTCTTC. Residues: CATSDSSTGLAASYNEQFF.

The chain recombines TRBV23-1 with TRBJ2-7; D not resolved. TRBV23-1 falls under the ORF class, with uncertain function. CDR3 length: 16 amino acids. V gave up 5 bases and J gave up 3 bases, with 20 bases separating them. This chain's CDR3 is CASSRVVTTVVYEQYF. DNA for the CDR3: TGCGCCAGCAGTAGGGTTGTGACAACCGTCGTCTACGAGCAGTACTTC.

The chain uses TRBV10-3 and TRBJ2-7, with 12 positions matching TRBD2. V was clipped by 6 bases and J by 6 bases; unmatched bases: 9. This CDR3 comprises 15 residues. CDR1 ENHRY and CDR2 SYGVKD come from the germline V gene. The chain's CDR3 is CAIRSSGGAAAEQYF. DNA of the CDR3: TGTGCCATCAGATCTAGCGGGGGGGCCGCGGCCGAGCAGTACTTC.

This clone was found once. The rearrangement joins TRBV2 to TRBJ2-7, with a weak D call TRBD2 (5 bases). V lost 5 bases to trimming and J lost 3 bases, with 8 bases between them. The V gene's germline CDR1 is SNHLY and CDR2 FYNNEI. The CDR3 extends over 12 amino acids. CDR3 region: CASSPGGYEQYF. Here the CDR3 DNA reads TGTGCCAGCAGTCCCGGAGGCTACGAGCAGTACTTC. Filled out from reference TRBV2 and TRBJ2-7, the complete variable domain reads EPEVTQTPSHQVTQMGQEVILRCVPISNHLYFYWYRQILGQKVEFLVSFYNNEISEKSEIFDDQFSVERPDGSNFTLKIRSTKLEDSAMYFCASSPGGYEQYFGPGTRLTVT.

The J gene is TRBJ2-1, the V gene TRBV5-1, with 11 bases fitting TRBD2. This CDR3 has 14 residues. Trimming at V came to 3 bases and at J to 6 bases, leaving 2 bases not matched to a gene. CDR1 is SGHRS and CDR2 is YFSETQ in the germline V gene. The CDR3 spells CASSSLAGGNEQFF. The CDR3 DNA follows: TGCGCCAGCAGCTCGCTAGCGGGAGGCAATGAGCAGTTCTTC.

The table lists this clone with a few counts. J is TRBJ1-6 and V is TRBV6-5, with D tentatively TRBD1 (6 bases). The V gene lost 6 bases and the J gene lost 6 bases, with 12 bases spanning the gap. Germline V gene data show CDR1 as MNHEY and CDR2 as SVGAGI. The CDR3 contains 14 residues. The CDR3 loop reads CASRTGTSNSPLHF. In DNA form, the CDR3 reads TGTGCCAGCAGAACCGGGACAAGTAATTCACCCCTCCACTTT.

The chain uses TRBV11-2 and TRBJ1-6, with D possibly matching TRBD1 (5 bases). Germline V gene data show CDR1 as SGHAT and CDR2 as FQNNGV. V was trimmed by 1 base and J by 7 bases, leaving 11 bases between them. The CDR3 length is 15 residues. The CDR3: CASSLARVGNSPLHF. The CDR3 region has the DNA TGTGCCAGCAGCTTAGCCAGGGTGGGGAATTCACCCCTCCACTTT.

The CDR3 is CASSLSGANTEAFF. The CDR3 nucleotides are TGTGCCAGCAGTTTATCGGGAGCGAACACTGAAGCTTTCTTT. This sequence joins TRBV27 and TRBJ1-1; D gene unclear. The germline gives CDR1 MNHEY, CDR2 SMNVEV (reference sequence). This CDR3 region has 14 residues. Trimming cost V 0 bases and J 1 base, with 6 bases left between them.

CDR3 DNA: TGTGCCAGCAGGGGGGATCCAGATACGCAGTATTTT. Translated: CASRGDPDTQYF. The chain uses TRBV6-5 and TRBJ2-3, with D perhaps being TRBD1 or TRBD2 (5 bases each). This CDR3 is 12 amino acids long. CDR1 is MNHEY and CDR2 is SVGAGI in the germline V gene. The V gene lost 6 bases and the J gene lost 4 bases, with 8 bases spanning the gap.

The table lists this clone with a count of one. This sequence joins TRBV4-1 and TRBJ2-1; possible D gene TRBD2, 6 bases. Per germline, CDR1 MGHRA and CDR2 YSYEKL. CDR3 length: 16 amino acids. V lost 0 bases and J 4 bases, leaving 13 bases between the germline ends. The CDR3 nucleotides are TGCGCCAGCAGCCAAGATGTGGCGGACTATTACAATGAGCAGTTCTTC. This sequence encodes CASSQDVADYYNEQFF.

The chain couples TRBV7-2 to TRBJ2-4; 7 nucleotides line up with TRBD2. Germline trimming cut 1 base from V and 0 bases from J; bases unmatched to any gene: 3. Germline V gene sequence: CDR1 SGHTA, CDR2 FQGNSA. This CDR3 spans 16 amino acids. This CDR3 is CASSLVGGGAKNIQYF. The CDR3 DNA follows: TGTGCCAGCAGCTTAGTTGGCGGGGGAGCCAAAAACATTCAGTACTTC.

V gene TRBV28 combines with J gene TRBJ1-6; a possible D gene is TRBD1 (6 bases). Trimming shortened V by 7 bases and J by 6 bases, and 10 bases separated the two germline ends. The germline V gene encodes CDR1 MDHEN and CDR2 SYDVKM. The CDR3 runs 13 residues. The CDR3 region is CASKGVTNSPLHF. In nucleotides, the CDR3 is TGTGCCAGCAAGGGGGTAACTAATTCACCCCTCCACTTT.

The V and J genes are TRBV10-3 and TRBJ1-1, with no clear D. V lost 5 bases to trimming and J lost 8 bases, with 15 bases between them. There are 13 residues in the CDR3. Looked up from germline, CDR1 is ENHRY and CDR2 is SYGVKD. The CDR3 sequence is CAISPTGSREAFF. CDR3 nucleotides: TGTGCCATCAGTCCCACCGGCTCTCGCGAAGCTTTCTTT.

This clone has a handful of counts. The chain is built from TRBV2 and TRBJ1-5; D gene uncertain. V was trimmed by 7 bases and J by 0 bases, leaving 10 bases between them. This CDR3 spans 14 amino acids. Germline CDR1 is SNHLY and CDR2 is FYNNEI. In nucleotides, the CDR3 is TGTGCCAGCAACCTAGGACTTAGCAATCAGCCCCAGCATTTT. This codes for CASNLGLSNQPQHF.

The count of this clone is one. V is TRBV19 and J is TRBJ2-1, with 13 bases identical to TRBD2. CDR1 and CDR2 (germline): LNHDA, SQIVND (reference sequence). Trimming cost V 5 bases and J 3 bases; bases outside gene matches: 1. The CDR3 is 15 amino acids. CDR3 DNA sequence: TGTGCCAGTAGTGGACTAGCGGGGGTCTACAATGAGCAGTTCTTC. It specifies CASSGLAGVYNEQFF.

Note on this clone: The junction departs from the called germline gene at one end, perhaps through a read error. The chain couples TRBV6-4 to TRBJ2-1; D unresolved. The CDR3 length is 16 residues. The germline V gene encodes CDR1 MRHNA and CDR2 SNTAGT. This CDR3 reads CASSDRGPGSYDEQFF. The DNA for the CDR3 is TGTGCCAGCAGTGATAGAGGTCCAGGTAGCTACGATGAGCAGTTCTTC.